The 13 T cell receptor beta chains in this list originate from one sample, sequenced in a study of T cells in Graves' hyperthyroidism and ophthalmopathy. TCR beta CDR3 region amplification was performed from RNA transcripts. TCR CDR3 underwent first-round RT-PCR with the HTBI primer set. TCRdb independently ran MiXCR on the multiplex PCR reads; one entry per CDR3 protein. The data show approximately 510,000 distinct CDR3 sequences, roughly 45% seen once. Sequencing was performed on peripheral blood or thyroid tissue (not recorded which). Source of these receptors: an adult woman with Graves' disease, either hyperthyroidism or ophthalmopathy (not recorded which).

This clonotype has only a few counts. The chain has TRBV6-2 or TRBV6-3 and TRBJ2-7, with D perhaps TRBD2 (5 bases). The germline V gene has CDR1 MNHEY and CDR2 SVGEGT. This CDR3 is 14 amino acids long. Trimming left V 6 bases short and J 2 bases short, with 14 bases between. The CDR3, as DNA: TGTGCCAGCAGCCCCGAGGGCGGCACCTACGAGCAGTACTTC. This sequence encodes CASSPEGGTYEQYF.

CDR3 sequence reads: CASSEGGASGGTQETQYF. The CDR3 DNA reads TGTGCCAGCAGTGAGGGCGGGGCTAGCGGGGGGACACAAGAGACCCAGTACTTC. The chain uses TRBV2 and TRBJ2-5, with 11 bases matching TRBD2. Germline-derived CDR1 and CDR2 are SNHLY and FYNNEI. V lost 3 bases to trimming and J lost 2 bases; unmatched junction nucleotides: 11. CDR3 size: 18 residues.

Concerning this clonotype itself: At one of its ends the junction is not consistent with the germline gene, which may arise from a read error. The chain carries TRBV7-2 and TRBJ1-5, with no clear D. CDR1 and CDR2 (germline): SGHTA, FQGNSA. This CDR3 is built from 12 residues. CDR3 in amino acids: CASSYYNQPQHF. Written as DNA, the CDR3 is TGTGCCAGCAGCTATTACAACCAGCCCCAACATTTT.

This clonotype appeared many times. The CDR3 DNA follows: TGCAGCGGCGCTAGGCGGGGGGGAGGAAGCGGGGAGCTGTTTTTT. Translating gives CSGARRGGGSGELFF. The gene calls are TRBV29-1 and TRBJ2-2, with 9 bases fitting TRBD2. The ends lost 7 bases at V and 7 bases at J; junction bases unmatched: 13. The CDR3 extends over 15 amino acids. Germline assignment: CDR1 SQVTM and CDR2 ANQGSEA.

This sequence joins TRBV7-6 and TRBJ2-2, with D perhaps TRBD2 (5 bases). Germline V gene sequence: CDR1 SGHVS, CDR2 FNYEAQ. Trimming left V 7 bases short and J 0 bases short, with 9 bases between. This CDR3 is 14 amino acids long. The CDR3 is CASTLGANTGELFF. In DNA form, the CDR3 reads TGTGCCAGCACACTCGGGGCGAACACCGGGGAGCTGTTTTTT.

The genes are TRBV10-2 and TRBJ1-5; D is ambiguous. The CDR3 runs 15 residues. Trimming shortened V by 2 bases and J by 1 base, and 9 bases separated the two germline ends. The germline V gene encodes CDR1 WSHSY and CDR2 SAAADI. The CDR3 loop reads CASSEAGQSNQPQHF. The CDR3 DNA follows: TGCGCCAGCAGTGAGGCGGGCCAGAGCAATCAGCCCCAGCATTTT.

This clonotype occurred a few times. The rearrangement joins TRBV2 to TRBJ2-3; no clear D. With 6 bases removed from V and 5 bases from J, the gap between germline ends came to 9 bases. This CDR3 is built from 12 residues. The germline CDR1 and CDR2 sequences are SNHLY and FYNNEI. CDR3 sequence reads: CASSAQRDTQYF. DNA of the CDR3: TGTGCCAGCAGCGCTCAAAGAGATACGCAGTATTTT.

CDR3 residues: CASSLMGGGLQETQYF. The CDR3 DNA follows: TGTGCCAGCAGCTTAATGGGGGGCGGACTTCAAGAGACCCAGTACTTC. The chain employs TRBV7-3 and TRBJ2-5; D could derive from TRBD1 or TRBD2 (6 bases each). Trimming removed 1 base at V and 2 bases at J, with 14 bases between. The CDR3 runs to 16 residues. Germline V gives CDR1 SGHTA, CDR2 FQGTGA. The complete variable domain, with remaining parts taken from reference TRBV7-3 and TRBJ2-5, reads GAGVSQTPSNKVTEKGKYVELRCDPISGHTALYWYRQSLGQGPEFLIYFQGTGAADDSGLPNDRFFAVRPEGSVSTLKIQRTERGDSAVYLCASSLMGGGLQETQYFGPGTRLLVL.

This clonotype was found many times. The rearrangement uses TRBV11-2 and TRBJ2-2; no clear D. CDR1 SGHAT and CDR2 FQNNGV come from the germline V gene. Trimming took off 2 bases at V and 5 bases at J, with 9 bases between the two ends. This CDR3 region has 14 residues. CDR3 loop: CASSLSGWTGELFF. The CDR3 DNA reads TGTGCCAGCAGCTTATCGGGCTGGACCGGGGAGCTGTTTTTT.

The gene calls are TRBV10-3 and TRBJ2-7; D unclear. Germline V gene sequence: CDR1 ENHRY, CDR2 SYGVKD. The ends were cut back, 3 bases at V and 3 bases at J, with 9 bases in the middle. The CDR3 contains 13 residues. The CDR3 bases are TGTGCCATCAGTGACCGAGACGGCTACGAGCAGTACTTC. This encodes CAISDRDGYEQYF.

This clonotype was counted ten times or more. In DNA form, the CDR3 reads TGCAGCGTGGACCGGGCCATAAACACTGAAGCTTTCTTT. Protein product: CSVDRAINTEAFF. This rearrangement joins TRBV29-1 to TRBJ1-1, with D hard to call. CDR3 length: 13 amino acids. Trimming took 6 bases from V and 2 from J, leaving 13 bases between them. Germline V CDR1 and CDR2: SQVTM, ANQGSEA.

In this sample, this clonotype turned up once. This chain links TRBV2 with TRBJ1-5; a weak D match, TRBD1 (6 bases). V lost 4 bases and J 6 bases, leaving 19 bases between the germline ends. This CDR3 has 16 amino acids. The germline gives CDR1 SNHLY, CDR2 FYNNEI. The CDR3 nucleotides are TGTGCCAGCAGTGGAGGAAGTACAGGGTTTAGTCAGCCCCAGCATTTT. Encoded protein: CASSGGSTGFSQPQHF. Together with reference TRBV2 and TRBJ1-5, the CDR3 gives the full variable domain: EPEVTQTPSHQVTQMGQEVILRCVPISNHLYFYWYRQILGQKVEFLVSFYNNEISEKSEIFDDQFSVERPDGSNFTLKIRSTKLEDSAMYFCASSGGSTGFSQPQHFGDGTRLSIL.

The chain uses TRBV11-2 and TRBJ2-5; TRBD1 matches at 9 bases. From germline, CDR1 is SGHAT and CDR2 FQNNGV. The CDR3 is 14 amino acids. V shed 9 bases, J shed 5 bases, and the junction held 10 bases outside the gene matches. DNA for the CDR3: TGTGCCAGTACCCTAGGACAGGGGTTCGAGACCCAGTACTTC. Amino acids: CASTLGQGFETQYF.